This T cell receptor (beta chain) derives from a study of siplizumab effects on memory and regulatory T cells. Study-level results: Treatment with siplizumab left mappable alloreactive CD4+ clones averaging roughly 70% Treg-derived, compared with around 26% in controls. Naive T cell populations appeared to exhibit greater diversity than memory cells and appeared to be major alloresponse contributors. Confirmatory evidence of suppressive function in proliferating siplizumab-culture Tregs was not obtained. Unstimulated subsets captured only a minor fraction of alloreactive clones.

In the case of this clone: Its antigen is unknown.

Sequencing was performed with immunoSEQ multiplex PCR; in TCRdb, only in-frame clones are kept and a portion is missing. The sample lists 100,000 or so clones; about 92% were seen once. Looked up from germline, CDR1 is SGHAT and CDR2 is FQNNGV. Trimming removed 2 bases from V and 4 bases from J, with 10 bases in between. The CDR3 covers 14 residues. This chain connects TRBV11-2 to TRBJ2-3; possibly TRBD1 for D (6 bases). Sequencing input: Tregs sorted from blood. The receptor's source is a human donor in good health. In DNA form, the CDR3 reads TGTGCCAGCAGCTTATTAGGGGGACCAGATACGCAGTATTTT. Its translation: CASSLLGGPDTQYF.